This T cell receptor (beta chain) was observed in a study of T cell responses to AZD1222 COVID-19 vaccine. Only in-frame clones appear in the TCRdb table, and some are missing; sequencing was by immunoSEQ multiplex PCR. The data show around 95,000 clones, about 85% seen once. V was trimmed by 6 bases and J by 1 base, leaving 10 bases between them. The CDR3 runs 14 residues. Germline V gene sequence: CDR1 MNHEY, CDR2 SVGAGI. Concerning this clone: Its matching antigen is unknown.

Study results and caveats: Samples come after the peak T cell response, not at day 14. AZD1222 recipients seropositive at baseline numbered only 5 to 7.

This sequence joins TRBV6-5 and TRBJ1-3, with D unresolved. The source material was peripheral blood, sampled on day 0 of AZD1222 vaccination. The receptor comes from an adult in good health. CDR3 coding DNA: TGTGCCAGCAGCTTTAAGGAGTCTGGAAACACCATATATTTT. This sequence encodes CASSFKESGNTIYF.